What follows is one T cell receptor beta chain and its context. Its antigen is undetermined. Produced via immunoSEQ multiplex PCR; TCRdb's table is partial and in-frame only. The data show 150,000 to 200,000 clones, with 85% to 90% seen just once and under 6.5% held by the top ten. The record originates from a study of T cell responses to AZD1222 COVID-19 vaccine. Turning to the study itself: Pooled together were second doses at about 4 or about 12 weeks.

Study-level results: Clonal diversity was possibly underestimated, and the donors were mostly white British, with more females. Without day 14 samples, only post-peak T cell repertoires were studied.

J was trimmed by 2 bases and V by 6 bases; bases with no gene match: 4. The CDR3 consists of 14 residues. Germline values: CDR1 MDHEN, CDR2 SYDVKM. This sequence joins TRBV28 and TRBJ2-1, with 7 nucleotides matching TRBD2. The sequence was collected from an adult in good health. The material was peripheral blood, obtained on day 0 of AZD1222 vaccination. CDR3 sequence: CASRPLAAYNEQFF. The CDR3 DNA sequence: TGTGCCAGCAGGCCTCTAGCGGCCTACAATGAGCAGTTCTTC.